This T cell receptor beta chain was sequenced in a study of blood T cells in healthy people across ages. Study information: About one barcoded beta molecule per two T cells was the capture yield of template switching.

As to this clonotype: Its antigen is not known.

Germline trimming cut 0 bases from V and 13 bases from J; bases unmatched to any gene: 13. The CDR3 contains 15 residues. CDR1 is DFQATT, CDR2 SNEGSKA, per germline (reference sequence). Study findings and constraints: More naive CD4+ cells and higher diversity marked long-lived donors relative to aged donors. Not knowing donor CMV status may have confounded expanded clonotype changes.

Primed by a sample-barcoded 5' primer and a J-beta primer mix, a second PCR proceeded for about 6 to 11 cycles. TCRdb re-analysed the 5' RACE reads in MiXCR, keeping a single row per CDR3 protein. There are about 600,000 distinct CDR3 sequences in the sample; 40% to 55% occur only once, and roughly 24% lies in the top ten. Input material: blood. The TCR was taken from a man at least 80 years old in good health. The V and J genes are TRBV20-1 and TRBJ2-4; 9 bases are shared with TRBD2. The CDR3 loop is CSARERGRAREEQYF. In DNA form, the CDR3 reads TGCAGTGCTAGAGAGCGCGGGAGGGCCAGAGAAGAGCAGTACTTC.